Listed below are T cell receptor beta chains from one sample, sequenced in a study of vaccination and CD4 T cells after COVID-19. MiXCR was run by TCRdb on the PCR reads, yielding one entry per CDR3 protein. The sample consists of several thousand distinct CDR3 sequences, 60% of them appearing once. These receptors are not linked to any known antigen. The sample consisted of cultured CD4+ T cells from blood, taken after SARS-CoV-2 vaccination. Every receptor here comes from a human donor with COVID-19. Both conserved end residues are part of each CDR3. The order of the fields is clone size, D gene, J gene, V gene, CDR3 protein, CDR3 DNA. D genes are given only for firm matches. Some rows have no size entry. The others give once, few or many, or a class for an expanded clone.

few	TRBD1	TRBJ1-1	TRBV7-2	CASSSQGAGTEAFF	TGTGCCAGCAGCTCCCAGGGGGCCGGGACTGAAGCTTTCTTT
once	.	TRBJ1-2	TRBV5-1	CASSATGGYTF	TGCGCCAGCAGCGCCACAGGAGGCTACACCTTC
.	.	TRBJ2-1	TRBV6-1	CASTGSSYNEQFF	TGTGCCAGCACGGGGAGCTCCTACAATGAGCAGTTCTTC
.	TRBD1	TRBJ2-1	TRBV20-1	CSARWTGPNEQFF	TGCAGTGCTAGATGGACAGGGCCCAATGAGCAGTTCTTC
.	.	TRBJ1-5	TRBV5-1	CASSAGTGSNQPQHF	TGCGCCAGCAGCGCCGGGACGGGTAGCAATCAGCCCCAGCATTTT
few	.	TRBJ2-3	TRBV5-1	CASSLSSATDTQYF	TGCGCCAGCAGCTTGTCCTCGGCCACAGATACGCAGTATTTT
.	TRBD2	TRBJ2-5	TRBV20-1	CSARDMTSGAKTQYF	TGCAGTGCTAGAGATATGACTAGCGGGGCGAAGACCCAGTACTTC
few	.	TRBJ2-7	TRBV20-1	CSARDPAGIYEQYF	TGCAGTGCTAGAGATCCGGCGGGGATATACGAGCAGTACTTC
few	.	TRBJ2-5	TRBV7-2	CASSLGSPVRETQYF	TGTGCCAGCAGCTTAGGCAGCCCCGTCCGGGAGACCCAGTACTTC
.	.	TRBJ1-6	TRBV11-2	CASSLALGDNSPLHF	TGTGCCAGCAGCTTAGCCTTAGGGGATAATTCACCCCTCCACTTT
.	.	TRBJ2-3	TRBV5-1	CASSSDRTTDTQYF	TGCGCCAGCAGCTCCGACAGAACCACAGATACGCAGTATTTT
.	.	TRBJ1-3	TRBV7-9	CASRTPGSGNTIYF	TGTGCCAGCAGAACACCAGGTTCTGGAAACACCATATATTTT
medium-sized	TRBD2	TRBJ2-7	TRBV4-3	CASSQTGLATYEQYF	TGCGCCAGCAGCCAAACGGGACTAGCCACATACGAGCAGTACTTC
medium-sized	TRBD2	TRBJ2-1	TRBV7-6	CASSLGVSSGGFNEQFF	TGTGCCAGCAGCTTAGGGGTGTCTAGCGGGGGGTTCAATGAGCAGTTCTTC
.	.	TRBJ1-5	TRBV15	CATSPFGNQPQHF	TGTGCCACCAGTCCCTTCGGCAATCAGCCCCAGCATTTT
.	TRBD1	TRBJ1-3	TRBV20-1	CSARDRANSGNTIYF	TGCAGTGCTAGGGACAGGGCAAACTCCGGAAACACCATATATTTT
few	.	TRBJ2-5	TRBV21-1	CARGPIDTQYF	TGTGCCAGGGGACCCATCGACACCCAGTACTTC
few	.	TRBJ1-1	TRBV24-1	CATSGGNVDGDEAFF	TGTGCCACCAGTGGGGGTAACGTGGACGGTGATGAAGCTTTCTTT
few	.	TRBJ1-1	TRBV6-4	CASSPEGGTGVNTEAFF	TGTGCCAGCAGCCCAGAGGGGGGGACGGGGGTGAACACTGAAGCTTTCTTT
.	TRBD1	TRBJ2-5	TRBV11-1	CASSLSRDRKVLTQYF	TGTGCCAGCAGCCTAAGTCGGGACAGGAAGGTCTTGACCCAGTACTTC
.	.	TRBJ1-1	TRBV7-9	CASSLGSGGRNTEAFF	TGTGCCAGCAGCTTAGGGAGCGGGGGAAGGAACACTGAAGCTTTCTTT
once	.	TRBJ1-1	TRBV7-2	CASSLGRGVTEAFF	TGTGCCAGCAGCTTGGGTAGGGGGGTCACTGAAGCTTTCTTT
once	.	TRBJ1-2	TRBV6-1	CASSQTGNYGYTF	TGTGCCAGCAGCCAAACAGGGAACTATGGCTACACCTTC
few	.	TRBJ1-5	TRBV7-2	CASSLDAGRFNQPQHF	TGTGCCAGCAGCTTAGATGCGGGCAGGTTCAATCAGCCCCAGCATTTT
few	.	TRBJ1-1	TRBV10-1	CASTPRATEAFF	TGCGCCAGCACCCCCCGAGCGACTGAAGCTTTCTTT
few	.	TRBJ1-6	TRBV7-9	CASSLGGSGDSPLHF	TGTGCCAGCAGCTTAGGCGGGTCCGGAGATTCACCCCTCCACTTT
.	.	TRBJ2-1	TRBV6-1	CASSDGLRMFF	TGTGCCAGCAGCGACGGGCTCCGAATGTTCTTC
.	TRBD1	TRBJ1-1	TRBV20-1	CSAQQTGSLNTEAFF	TGCAGTGCGCAACAGACAGGGTCCTTGAACACTGAAGCTTTCTTT
medium-sized	TRBD1	TRBJ1-2	TRBV20-1	CSAAHRDRHGYTF	TGCAGTGCTGCCCACCGGGACAGACACGGCTACACCTTC
.	.	TRBJ1-2	TRBV29-1	CSAARANYGYTF	TGCAGCGCGGCTCGAGCTAACTATGGCTACACCTTC
.	.	TRBJ1-2	TRBV6-1	CASSDPGTGYGYTF	TGTGCCAGCAGTGATCCCGGGACTGGCTATGGCTACACCTTC
few	TRBD1	TRBJ1-1	TRBV7-2	CASSSRQGKSEAFF	TGTGCCAGCAGCTCTAGACAGGGAAAATCTGAAGCTTTCTTT
large	TRBD1	TRBJ2-7	TRBV29-1	CSVSPTGVDEQYF	TGCAGCGTCTCACCCACAGGGGTCGACGAGCAGTACTTC
.	TRBD2	TRBJ2-5	TRBV30	CAWSGGTSGGPQETQYF	TGTGCCTGGAGTGGGGGGACTAGCGGGGGGCCCCAAGAGACCCAGTACTTC
.	TRBD1	TRBJ1-5	TRBV7-2	CASSLQGPTNQPQHF	TGTGCCAGCAGCCTACAGGGGCCGACGAATCAGCCCCAGCATTTT
.	.	TRBJ2-1	TRBV6-1	CASSEFLGSSYNEQFF	TGTGCCAGCAGTGAATTTTTGGGCAGCTCCTACAATGAGCAGTTCTTC
.	TRBD1	TRBJ1-1	TRBV19	CASSQRTGTSTEAFF	TGTGCCAGTAGCCAACGGACAGGGACGAGTACTGAAGCTTTCTTT
.	TRBD1	TRBJ1-1	TRBV7-9	CASSLGDRGRSTEAFF	TGTGCCAGCAGCTTAGGGGACAGGGGGCGCAGCACTGAAGCTTTCTTT
few	.	TRBJ1-2	TRBV7-9	CASSLIKGDYTF	TGTGCCAGCAGCTTAATAAAGGGTGACTACACCTTC
.	.	TRBJ2-7	TRBV7-2	CASSLVGVPSREQYF	TGTGCCAGCAGCTTAGTCGGGGTCCCCAGCAGGGAGCAGTACTTC
.	TRBD2	TRBJ2-1	TRBV24-1	CATSGTGLVTYNEQFF	TGTGCCACCAGCGGCACGGGACTAGTTACCTACAATGAGCAGTTCTTC
.	TRBD1	TRBJ2-5	TRBV7-2	CASSRGQQETQYF	TGTGCCAGCAGCAGGGGACAGCAAGAGACCCAGTACTTC
.	.	TRBJ1-2	TRBV12-3/TRBV12-4	CASQVGLGYGYTF	TGTGCCAGCCAAGTTGGTCTCGGCTATGGCTACACCTTC
.	.	TRBJ2-7	TRBV20-1	CSARPQGQLYEQYF	TGCAGTGCTAGACCCCAAGGACAGCTCTACGAGCAGTACTTC
.	TRBD1	TRBJ2-7	TRBV20-1	CSAKDPKPGQGSYEQYF	TGCAGTGCTAAGGACCCGAAACCGGGACAGGGGTCCTACGAGCAGTACTTC
.	.	TRBJ1-3	TRBV6-1	CVSSTPSGNTIYF	TGTGTCAGCAGTACACCGTCTGGAAACACCATATATTTT
.	.	TRBJ1-2	TRBV30	CAWFLVSGYTF	TGTGCCTGGTTTCTTGTGAGTGGCTACACCTTC
few	TRBD1	TRBJ1-2	TRBV6-1	CASSTRDRVHYGYTF	TGTGCCAGCAGTACCCGGGACAGGGTGCACTATGGCTACACCTTC
.	.	TRBJ1-2	TRBV7-3	CASSLNAGAAGYTF	TGTGCCAGCAGCTTAAATGCGGGGGCAGCTGGCTACACCTTC
.	.	TRBJ2-5	TRBV7-2	CASSFSGAQETQYF	TGTGCCAGCAGCTTTTCGGGGGCGCAAGAGACCCAGTACTTC
.	TRBD1	TRBJ1-3	TRBV20-1	CSARDRVLAGNTIYF	TGCAGTGCTAGGGACAGGGTTTTGGCTGGAAACACCATATATTTT